These 22 T cell receptor beta chains were sequenced from one sample in a study of cytomegalovirus exposure and HLA in healthy donors. PCR amplification relied on 60 Vbeta primers (plus 13 Jbeta primers). Clones were sequenced by immunoSEQ multiplex PCR, and TCRdb holds only the in-frame ones, with some missing. The table lists 190,000 or so clones, 75% to 85% of them singletons, with 0.65% in the top ten. What was sequenced was PBMCs. The origin of the receptors is a boy aged 5 to 17 in good health and CMV-seronegative.

This chain uses TRBV5-4 with TRBJ1-2, with TRBD1 matching 10 bases. J gave up 7 bases and V 3 bases, and 3 bases lay outside the gene matches. From germline, CDR1 is SGHNT and CDR2 YYREEE (reference sequence). The CDR3 runs 13 residues. The CDR3 spells CASSSDRGPGYTF. For the CDR3, the DNA is TGTGCCAGCAGCTCCGACAGGGGGCCTGGCTACACCTTC.

In its sample, this clone was seen once. One junction end does not reproduce the germline sequence, and a read error may be involved. V usage is TRBV28 and J usage is TRBJ1-2; TRBD1 agrees at 8 bases. Germline V gene data show CDR1 as MDHEN and CDR2 as SYDVKM. This CDR3 contains 15 residues. The DNA of the CDR3 is TGTGCCAGCAGTCCCCCCGGACAGGGTAACGATGGCTACACCTTC. Amino acids: CASSPPGQGNDGYTF.

The chain couples TRBV18 to TRBJ1-5; possible D gene TRBD1, 6 bases. V was clipped by 2 bases and J by 3 bases, with 14 bases between them. The germline V gene has CDR1 KGHSH and CDR2 LQKENI. The CDR3 consists of 16 residues. The CDR3 DNA is TGTGCCAGCTCACCAATGGACAGTCTCGTCAATCAGCCCCAGCATTTT. Its translation is CASSPMDSLVNQPQHF.

A remark on this clone: Sequence at one end of the junction differs from germline and may be a read error. This chain connects TRBV27 to TRBJ2-7; 9 nucleotides match TRBD1. This CDR3 is 14 amino acids long. CDR1 is MNHEY and CDR2 is SMNVEV in the germline V gene (reference sequence). The CDR3 nucleotides are TGTGCCAGCAGTCTATCCGGGACAGGGTACGAGCAGTACTTC. Translated: CASSLSGTGYEQYF.

The V and J genes are TRBV5-1 and TRBJ1-2, with 10 bases matching TRBD1. Germline-derived CDR1 and CDR2 are SGHRS and YFSETQ. V lost 4 bases to trimming and J lost 5 bases; unmatched junction nucleotides: 2. This CDR3 is 13 amino acids long. CDR3 nucleotide sequence: TGCGCCAGCAGCACGGGACAGGGGTATGGCTACACCTTC. This translates into CASSTGQGYGYTF.

This clone was counted a few times. The J gene is TRBJ1-1, the V gene TRBV15; 8 bases map to TRBD1. After removal of 9 bases from V and 8 bases from J, the junction contained 14 bases not matched to a gene. The germline V gene encodes CDR1 LNHNV and CDR2 YYDKDF (reference sequence). This CDR3 spans 14 amino acids. CDR3 DNA sequence: TGTGCCACATGGTCAGGACAGGGAAGGTCGGAAGCTTTCTTT. Its protein is CATWSGQGRSEAFF.

This rearrangement joins TRBV12-5 to TRBJ1-1, with a possible D match to TRBD1 (5 bases). Between the trimmed V and J ends, which lost 7 bases and 9 bases, there was a span of 18 bases. The CDR3 consists of 13 residues. The germline gives CDR1 LGHNT, CDR2 FRNRAP. The CDR3 sequence: CASVEGSGVKAFF. As DNA, the CDR3 is TGTGCTAGTGTAGAGGGCTCGGGGGTTAAAGCTTTCTTT.

V gene TRBV11-2 combines with J gene TRBJ2-7; D call uncertain. The CDR3 contains 13 residues. CDR1 and CDR2 (germline): SGHAT, FQNNGV. The V end lost 2 bases, the J end lost 6 bases, and 11 bases lay between the germline ends. CDR3 in DNA: TGTGCCAGCAGCTTATTCCTAGAATTCGAGCAGTACTTC. It specifies CASSLFLEFEQYF.

J is TRBJ1-5 and V is TRBV7-2, with a possible D match to TRBD1 (6 bases). V lost 5 bases to trimming and J lost 0 bases, with 14 bases between them. CDR1 and CDR2 (germline): SGHTA, FQGNSA. The CDR3 is 16 residues long. In DNA form, the CDR3 reads TGTGCCAGCAGCAAGACAGGAGATGATAGCAATCAGCCCCAGCATTTT. Translated, it gives CASSKTGDDSNQPQHF.

The chain couples TRBV9 to TRBJ2-7; maybe TRBD2 (5 bases). The CDR3 consists of 14 residues. V was pared by 0 bases and J by 2 bases, with 9 bases between. CDR1 is SGDLS, CDR2 YYNGEE, per germline. In nucleotides, the CDR3 is TGTGCCAGCAGCGTAGGAGGGCCTGCCTACGAGCAGTACTTC. It is translated as CASSVGGPAYEQYF.

The chain joins TRBV6-9 to TRBJ2-1; 8 nucleotides align to TRBD2. V dropped 8 bases and J dropped 5; count of bases not matched to a gene: 8. The CDR3 extends over 14 amino acids. CDR1 is MNHGY, CDR2 SVAAGI, per germline. CDR3 bases: TGTGCCAGCCGGCGGCTAGCGGGTGACAATGAGCAGTTCTTC. As protein: CASRRLAGDNEQFF.

The CDR3 loop is CASSGSRDREPYEQYF. The CDR3 DNA reads TGTGCCAGCAGCGGGTCCCGGGACAGGGAACCCTACGAGCAGTACTTC. This chain connects TRBV11-2 to TRBJ2-7, with TRBD1 identical over 9 bases. J was trimmed by 2 bases and V by 5 bases; bases with no gene match: 10. Germline lookup yields CDR1 SGHAT and CDR2 FQNNGV. This CDR3 has 16 amino acids.

Only a few counts were recorded for this clone. J is TRBJ1-2 and V is TRBV6-5; 9 bases are shared with TRBD1. The CDR3 has 16 residues. V lost 2 bases, J lost 4 bases, and 8 bases stayed unmatched. Per the germline V gene, CDR1 is MNHEY and CDR2 is SVGAGI. The CDR3 sequence: CASSYEGTGTFYGYTF. CDR3 nucleotides: TGTGCCAGCAGTTACGAGGGGACAGGGACTTTCTATGGCTACACCTTC.

This chain uses TRBV10-3 with TRBJ2-7; D not resolved. CDR1 and CDR2 (germline): ENHRY, SYGVKD. The germline V and J ends were trimmed by 3 bases and 3 bases, with 6 bases remaining between them. The CDR3 has 12 amino acids. CDR3 nucleotides: TGTGCCATCAGTGACTCTGTCTACGAGCAGTACTTC. It yields the protein CAISDSVYEQYF.

The chain has TRBV5-6 and TRBJ2-1; perhaps TRBD2 as D (5 bases). V lost 2 bases and J lost 2, with 14 bases in between. This CDR3 spans 16 amino acids. Germline CDR1 is SGHDT and CDR2 is YYEEEE. The CDR3 coding sequence is TGTGCCAGCAGCTTTCTCGGGGAAACTGCCTACAATGAGCAGTTCTTC. Protein product: CASSFLGETAYNEQFF.

The chain carries TRBV19 and TRBJ2-1; 8 positions agree with TRBD2. The J segment lost 6 bases and the V segment lost 1 base, leaving 14 bases of the junction unmatched. CDR1 and CDR2 from the germline V gene are LNHDA and SQIVND (reference sequence). The CDR3 has 18 residues. CDR3 protein: CASSIGAPAAGVSNEQFF. Here the CDR3 DNA reads TGTGCCAGTAGTATAGGGGCCCCGGCAGCGGGAGTCTCCAATGAGCAGTTCTTC.

V is TRBV6-6 and J is TRBJ1-3; D gene ambiguous. Germline values: CDR1 MNHNY, CDR2 SVGAGI (reference sequence). V shed 4 bases and J shed 2 bases, with 6 bases lying between them. The CDR3 is made up of 13 amino acids. The CDR3 protein is CASSSPAGNTIYF. DNA of the CDR3: TGTGCCAGCAGTTCCCCGGCTGGAAACACCATATATTTT.

The J gene is TRBJ2-1, the V gene TRBV4-3; possible D gene TRBD2, 5 bases. Germline V gives CDR1 LGHNA, CDR2 YSLEER. CDR3 length equals 14 residues. V lost 5 bases and J 2 bases, leaving 10 bases between the germline ends. The CDR3 bases are TGCGCCAGCAGCGATCCCGGGGCCTACAATGAGCAGTTCTTC. This sequence encodes CASSDPGAYNEQFF.

This chain links TRBV6-1 with TRBJ1-2; D not certain. Germline V CDR1 and CDR2: MNHNS, SASEGT. Between the trimmed V and J ends, which lost 0 bases and 0 bases, there was a span of 11 bases. The CDR3 spans 16 residues. The CDR3: CASSEAMRTANYGYTF. DNA for the CDR3: TGTGCCAGCAGTGAAGCGATGAGGACTGCTAACTATGGCTACACCTTC.

This clone was detected only a few times. This sequence joins TRBV29-1 and TRBJ1-5; D is uncertain. The CDR3 loop spans 12 amino acids. Per the germline V gene, CDR1 is SQVTM and CDR2 is ANQGSEA. V lost 5 bases and J 4 bases, leaving 9 bases between the germline ends. The CDR3 loop reads CSVRSGNQPQHF. In DNA form, the CDR3 reads TGCAGCGTTCGGTCGGGGAATCAGCCCCAGCATTTT.

V usage is TRBV21-1 and J usage is TRBJ1-1. TRBV21-1 is a listed pseudogene. The CDR3 is made up of 13 amino acids. CDR3 loop: CASRTRLEYEAFF. The CDR3 DNA reads as TGTGCCAGCAGAACAAGACTTGAGTATGAAGCTTTCTTT.

This sequence joins TRBV14 and TRBJ2-3; D is uncertain. V was trimmed by 1 base and J by 2 bases, leaving 13 bases between them. The germline V gene encodes CDR1 SGHDN and CDR2 FVKESK. This CDR3 contains 16 residues. The CDR3 DNA sequence: TGTGCCAGCAGCCAAGCGGTAACAGCCCACACAGATACGCAGTATTTT. This codes for CASSQAVTAHTDTQYF.